The 20 T cell receptor beta chains below come from one sample, sequenced in a study of glioma-infiltrating T cells. The iRepertoire nested amplicon-rescue multiplex PCR amplified TCR alpha and beta CDR3s from RNA. MiXCR, applied by TCRdb to the multiplex PCR reads, yields one record per CDR3 protein. Here the sample spans more than 350,000 distinct CDR3 sequences, 41% being singletons. Sequencing was performed on glioma tissue, nonneoplastic brain tissue, or PBMCs (not recorded which). These receptors all stem from a human donor with low-grade glioma or glioblastoma, undergoing nonglioma brain surgery, or in good health (not recorded which).

Details on this clonotype: A read error may be the cause here, since a much bigger clone is one base away. This rearrangement joins TRBV7-3 to TRBJ2-5, with 9 bases matching TRBD2. CDR1 and CDR2 (germline): SGHTA, FQGTGA. The CDR3 sequence is 15 residues long. The CDR3: CASSSPQTSGETQCF. CDR3 DNA sequence: TGTGCCAGCAGTTCCCCCCAGACTAGCGGAGAGACCCAGTGCTTC.

The chain has TRBV2 and TRBJ2-7; TRBD2 matches at 7 bases. From germline, CDR1 is SNHLY and CDR2 FYNNEI. Trimming removed 6 bases from V and 0 bases from J; junction bases left unmatched: 5. CDR3 size: 14 residues. CDR3 sequence reads: CASRRERSSYEQYF. CDR3 nucleotide sequence: TGTGCCAGCAGGCGGGAGCGCAGCTCCTACGAGCAGTACTTC.

Of note for this clonotype: A read error may explain this, as a much larger clone is one base away. This sequence joins TRBV6-1 and TRBJ2-3, with D unclear. The germline CDR1 and CDR2 sequences are MNHNS and SASEGT. The CDR3 length is 17 residues. CDR3 residues: CVSSTRRTATPTDTQYF. Written as DNA, the CDR3 is TGTGTCAGCAGTACCCGCCGGACCGCGACCCCAACAGATACGCAGTATTTT.

The chain carries TRBV6-2 or TRBV6-3 and TRBJ2-3; possibly TRBD1 or TRBD2 for D (5 bases each). Trimming removed 2 bases at V and 0 bases at J, with 18 bases between. The germline V gene has CDR1 MNHEY and CDR2 SVGEGT. This CDR3 spans 18 amino acids. The CDR3 bases are TGTGCCAGCAGTTACATCTGGGGCTGCGGGTCTAGCACAGATACGCAGTATTTT. Translation gives CASSYIWGCGSSTDTQYF.

The chain carries TRBV12-3 or TRBV12-4 and TRBJ2-1; 7 nucleotides line up with TRBD1. The CDR3 loop spans 14 amino acids. V shed 4 bases, J shed 8 bases, and the junction held 8 bases outside the gene matches. For the CDR3, the DNA is TGTGCCAGCAGTTCCGCGACAGGGTTCGATGAGCAGTTCTTC. It encodes CASSSATGFDEQFF.

For this clonotype: This may be a read error: a much more frequent sequence differs by one nucleotide. The chain is built from TRBV20-1 and TRBJ2-3, with TRBD1 matching over 7 bases. The trim removed 2 bases at V and 2 bases at J, leaving 4 bases unmatched. The CDR3 loop spans 14 amino acids. Germline lookup yields CDR1 DFQATT and CDR2 SNEGSKA (reference sequence). This CDR3 is CSARQGVDTDTQYF. In DNA, the CDR3 is TGCAGTGCTAGACAGGGGGTGGACACAGATACGCAGTATTTT.

Regarding this clonotype: This may be a read error, as it is one base from a much larger clone. The chain is built from TRBV15 and TRBJ1-2; no clear D. This CDR3 is built from 13 residues. The germline CDR1 and CDR2 sequences are LNHNV and YYDKDF (reference sequence). CDR3 coding DNA: TGTGCCACCAGAAGAGATGTCAACTATGGCTACACCTTC. Amino acids: CATRRDVNYGYTF.

The chain combines TRBV20-1 with TRBJ2-3; 8 bases map to TRBD1. Germline V CDR1 and CDR2: DFQATT, SNEGSKA (reference sequence). V dropped 4 bases and J dropped 5; count of bases not matched to a gene: 11. The CDR3 has 15 amino acids. The CDR3 nucleotides read TGCAGTGCTAACAGACAGGGGCTTGTAAGAGATACGCAGTATTTT. It codes for CSANRQGLVRDTQYF.

CDR3: CASSQDVQGDPYEQYF. The DNA for the CDR3 is TGCGCCAGCAGCCAAGACGTCCAGGGCGACCCCTACGAGCAGTACTTC. The gene calls are TRBV4-1 and TRBJ2-7; D is possibly TRBD1 (5 bases). V lost 0 bases, J lost 2 bases, and 14 bases lay in between. This CDR3 comprises 16 residues. Germline V gene data show CDR1 as MGHRA and CDR2 as YSYEKL.

The chain is built from TRBV4-1 and TRBJ2-1; TRBD1 or TRBD2 may be the D gene (5 bases each). Germline V gene lookup returns CDR1 MGHRA and CDR2 YSYEKL. Trimming took off 0 bases at V and 6 bases at J, with 15 bases between the two ends. This CDR3 is 16 amino acids long. The CDR3 reads CASSQELWDGGNEQFF. CDR3 nucleotides: TGCGCCAGCAGCCAAGAACTATGGGACGGAGGCAATGAGCAGTTCTTC.

This clonotype was seen only a few times. The chain employs TRBV2 and TRBJ1-5; D unresolved. V lost 5 bases to trimming and J lost 5 bases, with 10 bases between them. This CDR3 region has 13 residues. CDR1 is SNHLY, CDR2 FYNNEI, per germline. The CDR3 DNA follows: TGTGCCAGCAGTATACCAGCCTATCAGCCCCAGCATTTT. Translation: CASSIPAYQPQHF.

In the case of this clonotype: Being one base from a much bigger clone, this may be a read error. The chain has TRBV27 and TRBJ2-7; D remains ambiguous. V lost 2 bases to trimming and J lost 5 bases, with 10 bases between them. This CDR3 region has 13 residues. Germline CDR1 MNHEY, CDR2 SMNVEV (reference sequence). CDR3 DNA: TGTGCCAGCAGTTTAGGCACGGCCCACGAGCAGTACTTC. Amino acids: CASSLGTAHEQYF.

This clonotype was picked up one time. Germline is not matched at one junction end, which may reflect a read error. The V and J genes are TRBV7-8 and TRBJ1-2; TRBD1 agrees at 8 bases. The CDR3 is 16 amino acids. Germline lookup yields CDR1 SGHVS and CDR2 FQNEAQ. The CDR3 DNA reads TGTGCCAGCAGCTTATCCGGGACAGGAGTAAACTGTGGCTACACCTTC. The encoded protein is CASSLSGTGVNCGYTF.

The chain couples TRBV28 to TRBJ2-5; 7 nucleotides line up with TRBD1. V gave up 5 bases and J gave up 5 bases; unmatched junction bases: 8. This CDR3 region has 14 residues. Germline CDR1 reads MDHEN; CDR2 reads SYDVKM. The CDR3 region is CASSIYRGSETQYF. CDR3 sequence (DNA): TGTGCCAGCAGTATATACAGGGGTTCGGAGACCCAGTACTTC.

With regard to this clonotype: A much larger clone is a single base away; this may be a read error. Since no conserved phenylalanine or tryptophan closes the CDR3, a read error is the likely cause. The rearrangement links TRBV28 to TRBJ2-7; no reliable D call. This CDR3 comprises 15 residues. Germline CDR1 reads MDHEN; CDR2 reads SYDVKM. The V end was cut by 3 bases, the J end by 0 bases, with 12 bases between. The CDR3 sequence is CASSFSPPSSYEQYS. CDR3 nucleotides: TGTGCCAGCAGTTTCTCACCCCCGAGCTCCTACGAGCAGTACTCC.

This clonotype showed up just a few times. The gene calls are TRBV12-3 or TRBV12-4 and TRBJ2-7; the D gene could be TRBD1 or TRBD2 (5 bases each). This CDR3 comprises 14 residues. With 7 bases removed from V and 3 bases from J, the gap between germline ends came to 16 bases. CDR3 nucleotide sequence: TGTGCCAGCACCCGTTCCGGGGCAGACTACGAGCAGTACTTC. Translating it yields CASTRSGADYEQYF.

This clonotype was seen at least ten times. V is TRBV28 and J is TRBJ1-1; 8 bases align to TRBD1. V lost 2 bases and J lost 0; bases outside the gene matches: 5. Germline V gene sequence: CDR1 MDHEN, CDR2 SYDVKM. The CDR3 covers 16 residues. CDR3 sequence: CASSLHRGTMNTEAFF. The CDR3, as DNA: TGTGCCAGCAGTTTACACAGGGGGACTATGAACACTGAAGCTTTCTTT. The full variable domain, with the rest looked up from reference TRBV28 and TRBJ1-1, is DVKVTQSSRYLVKRTGEKVFLECVQDMDHENMFWYRQDPGLGLRLIYFSYDVKMKEKGDIPEGYSVSREKKERFSLILESASTNQTSMYLCASSLHRGTMNTEAFFGQGTRLTVV.

The rearrangement uses TRBV4-1 and TRBJ2-7; TRBD2 aligns across 8 bases. This CDR3 has 16 amino acids. CDR1 is MGHRA and CDR2 is YSYEKL in the germline V gene. V gave up 5 bases and J gave up 3 bases; unmatched junction bases: 12. CDR3 region: CASSEAVAGKGYEQYF. The CDR3 DNA is TGCGCCAGCAGCGAAGCAGTAGCGGGAAAAGGCTACGAGCAGTACTTC.

This clonotype was found a few times. Just one base apart from a much larger clone, this may be a read error. V is TRBV28 and J is TRBJ2-5, with 8 bases identical to TRBD1. The CDR3 length is 13 residues. Germline V gene lookup returns CDR1 MDHEN and CDR2 SYDVKM. J lost 7 bases, V lost 5 bases, and 6 bases had no gene match. DNA for the CDR3: TGTGCCAGCAGTGGAGACAGGGGAGGGACCCAGTACTTC. This translates into CASSGDRGGTQYF. Complete variable domain (other parts from reference TRBV28 and TRBJ2-5): DVKVTQSSRYLVKRTGEKVFLECVQDMDHENMFWYRQDPGLGLRLIYFSYDVKMKEKGDIPEGYSVSREKKERFSLILESASTNQTSMYLCASSGDRGGTQYFGPGTRLLVL.

About this clonotype itself: A much larger clone differs from this one at a single base, so this may be a read error. This CDR3 is missing its conserved last phenylalanine or tryptophan, likely due to a read error. The genes are TRBV27 and TRBJ1-5; 8 bases are a match to TRBD1. Per germline, CDR1 MNHEY and CDR2 SMNVEV (reference sequence). V dropped 0 bases and J dropped 6; count of bases not matched to a gene: 1. This CDR3 has 14 residues. The CDR3 nucleotides read TGTGCCAGCAGTTTATCGACAGGGGTTCAGCCCCAGCATTCT. The encoded protein is CASSLSTGVQPQHS.